Included here is one T cell receptor beta chain sequence, with context. This CDR3 contains 15 residues. Germline CDR1 and CDR2: MNHEY and SVGAGI. Losses at the gene ends were 4 bases for V and 4 bases for J; bases not matched to a gene: 4. These data come from a study of control samples from healthy donors and cancer patients. Produced via immunoSEQ multiplex PCR; TCRdb's table is partial and in-frame only. The sample carries over 70,000 clones, roughly 91% recorded once. This clonotype was sampled from a woman aged 50 to 60 with colorectal cancer. Specimen: PBMCs. This chain uses TRBV6-5 with TRBJ1-5, with 10 bases aligning to TRBD1. As DNA, the CDR3 is TGTGCCAGCAGTTTGGACAGGGGGGAAAATCAGCCCCAGCATTTT. Protein: CASSLDRGENQPQHF.